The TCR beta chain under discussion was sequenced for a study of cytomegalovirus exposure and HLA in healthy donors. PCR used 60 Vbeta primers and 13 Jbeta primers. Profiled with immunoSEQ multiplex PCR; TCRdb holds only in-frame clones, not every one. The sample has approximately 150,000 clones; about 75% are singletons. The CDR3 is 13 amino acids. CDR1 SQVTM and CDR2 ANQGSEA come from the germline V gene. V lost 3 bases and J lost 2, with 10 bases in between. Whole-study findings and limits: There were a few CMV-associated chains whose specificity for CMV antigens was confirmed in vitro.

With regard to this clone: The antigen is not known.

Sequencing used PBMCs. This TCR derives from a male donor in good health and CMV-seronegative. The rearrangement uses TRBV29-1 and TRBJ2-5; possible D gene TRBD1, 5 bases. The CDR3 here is CSVDLTAQETQYF. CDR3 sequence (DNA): TGCAGCGTTGACCTGACAGCTCAAGAGACCCAGTACTTC.